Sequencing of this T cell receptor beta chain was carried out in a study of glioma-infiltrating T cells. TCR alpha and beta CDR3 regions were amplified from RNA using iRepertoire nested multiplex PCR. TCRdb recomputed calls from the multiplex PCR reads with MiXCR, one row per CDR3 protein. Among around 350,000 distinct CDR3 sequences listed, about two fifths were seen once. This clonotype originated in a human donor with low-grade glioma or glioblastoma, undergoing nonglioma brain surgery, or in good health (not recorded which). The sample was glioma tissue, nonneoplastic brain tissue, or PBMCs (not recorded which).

The CDR3 DNA is TGTGCCAGCAGACTAGCGGGAGGGAGCTCCTACAATGAGCAGTACTTC. The encoded protein is CASRLAGGSSYNEQYF. V is TRBV6-2 or TRBV6-3 and J is TRBJ2-7; TRBD2 agrees at 13 bases. With V trimmed by 6 bases and J by 7 bases, 12 bases remained unmatched. The CDR3 has 16 amino acids. From germline, CDR1 is MNHEY and CDR2 SVGEGT.